A selection of T cell receptor beta chains follows, all from one sample in a study of T cells in localized non-small cell lung cancer. The table came from immunoSEQ multiplex PCR; TCRdb's copy has only in-frame clones and leaves some out. Of more than 12,000 clones listed, approximately 83% were seen once; the top ten hold approximately 4.2%. Sequencing was performed on peripheral blood, taken before any cancer treatment. Receptors were obtained from a female donor older than 55 with stage I squamous cell lung carcinoma. Both conserved end residues are trimmed from each CDR3.

>12|TRBV2|TRBJ2-2
ASRGGLGGGELF
>11|TRBV25-1|TRBJ1-1
ASSDTRGTEAF
>11|TRBV14|TRBJ2-1
ASSQNVAGELF
>12|TRBV5-4|TRBJ2-4
ASSSLAGGNIQY
>12|TRBV30|TRBJ2-7
AWSVAMIRGEQY
>13|TRBV11-2|TRBJ2-7
ASSFSTSFAYEQY
>11|TRBV6-5|TRBJ2-1
ASSFLADNEQF
>14|TRBV7-9|TRBJ2-1
ASSLDSGGANNEQF
>9|TRBV30|TRBJ1-1
AWSVNTEAF
>12|TRBV7-3|TRBJ2-2
ASKVRSNTGELF
>14|TRBV6-5|TRBJ2-2
ASSYSSGGAAGELF
>12|TRBV7-2|TRBJ2-2
ASSTGLAWGELF
>9|TRBV2|TRBJ1-2
ASGGQQGYT
>13|TRBV6-6|TRBJ1-3
ASRREGVTGNTIY
>13|TRBV6-5|TRBJ1-2
ASSFGTGDIYGYT
>13|TRBV15|TRBJ1-1
ATSRGFSENTEAF
>10|TRBV2|TRBJ2-7
ASSGLRTVGA
>11|TRBV5-1|TRBJ2-1
ASSLAPYNEQF
>11|TRBV2|TRBJ2-7
ASSPDSSYEQY
>17|TRBV30|TRBJ2-1
AWKVKGQGQSSSYNEQF
>11|TRBV7-2|TRBJ2-5
ASSFRDFETQY
>13|TRBV10-2|TRBJ2-3
ATRWGGRRTDTQY
>11|TRBV7-9|TRBJ1-2
ASSSQKGVGYT
>14|TRBV9|TRBJ1-2
ASSAVNRPGSYGYT
>11|TRBV14|TRBJ2-5
ASSRLAQETQY
>13|TRBV7-8|TRBJ2-6
ASSPGHSGANVLT
>16|TRBV9|TRBJ2-2
ASEGISLPGSNTGELF
>10|TRBV15|TRBJ2-5
ATSRGRETQY
>13|TRBV4-1|TRBJ2-7
ASSPIPEGNYEQY
>10|TRBV28|TRBJ1-1
ASSTGQLGAF
>14|TRBV5-1|TRBJ2-5
ASSFTGTSGGETQY
>15|TRBV7-6|TRBJ1-5
ASSLAIGPDSNQPQH
>11|TRBV11-2|TRBJ1-2
ASSLERSSSYT
>13|TRBV7-2|TRBJ2-3
ASSSQTGGADTQY
>9|TRBV10-3|TRBJ1-1
AVQGRGEAF
>11|TRBV7-9|TRBJ1-6
ASSLTGESPLH
>12|TRBV4-1|TRBJ2-7
ASSLGTGSYEQY
>12|TRBV9|TRBJ2-7
ASSPRTGGNEQY
>15|TRBV7-9|TRBJ2-2
ASSPQRMGQGLGELF
>15|TRBV4-3|TRBJ2-3
ASSQDEGGGSTDTQY
>14|TRBV12-5|TRBJ2-5
ASGRGDRGREETQY
>11|TRBV7-9|TRBJ1-2
ASNPGTNYGYT
>11|TRBV2|TRBJ1-1
ASESDRNTEAF
>13|TRBV14|TRBJ1-3
ASSQGRLSGNTIY
>12|TRBV2|TRBJ2-7
ASSASWFQDEQY
>15|TRBV18|TRBJ2-3
ASSSIPGQGALNTQY
>13|TRBV6-5|TRBJ2-1
ASSYDRGGANEQF
>11|TRBV15|TRBJ2-1
ATSRGGGDEQF
>14|TRBV11-1|TRBJ1-1
ASSDMQGAPNTEAF
>12|TRBV5-8|TRBJ2-7
ASWELGRDYEQY
>10|TRBV5-6|TRBJ1-2
ASSPGTYGYT
>11|TRBV5-6|TRBJ2-3
ASSWVATDTQY